The 28 T cell receptor beta chains presented below share a single source sample, sequenced in a study of Ad26.COV2.S vaccination and SARS-CoV-2 variants. Treatment of the sample: 19 received Ad26.COV2.S at low or high dose, single or two shots; roughly five received placebo; per-sample allocation not given. Vaccine and placebo recipients were sampled on day 63 after the first injection. Profiled with immunoSEQ multiplex PCR; TCRdb holds only in-frame clones, not every one. The sample carries around 450,000 clones, around 87% recorded once. Sequences were derived from peripheral blood, sampled in a trial of Ad26.COV2.S vaccine versus placebo. The receptors were gathered from a person between 18 and 65 years old who received the Ad26.COV2.S COVID-19 vaccine or a placebo.

The J gene is TRBJ2-4, the V gene TRBV9, with D perhaps being TRBD1 or TRBD2 (7 bases each). The V gene's germline CDR1 is SGDLS and CDR2 YYNGEE. Trimming shortened V by 3 bases and J by 2 bases, and 18 bases separated the two germline ends. The CDR3 is made up of 17 amino acids. The CDR3 spells CASSGQGRGVTKNIQYF. The CDR3 nucleotides are TGTGCCAGCAGCGGACAGGGCCGGGGGGTAACCAAAAACATTCAGTACTTC.

V is TRBV10-3 and J is TRBJ2-1, with a possible D match to TRBD1 (5 bases). The V end lost 3 bases, the J end lost 3 bases, and 9 bases lay between the germline ends. Germline values: CDR1 ENHRY, CDR2 SYGVKD. The CDR3 has 14 residues. The CDR3 DNA follows: TGTGCCATCAGTGACAGGGTGAGCTACAATGAGCAGTTCTTC. Encoded protein: CAISDRVSYNEQFF.

The chain links TRBV29-1 to TRBJ1-1, with a weak D call TRBD1 (5 bases). Trimming removed 7 bases at V and 3 bases at J, with 15 bases between. The CDR3 runs to 13 residues. Looked up from germline, CDR1 is SQVTM and CDR2 is ANQGSEA. Here the CDR3 reads CSAGDGPHTEAFF. CDR3 DNA sequence: TGCAGCGCCGGGGACGGCCCTCACACTGAAGCTTTCTTT. The variable domain in full, with the rest retrieved from reference TRBV29-1 and TRBJ1-1, is SAVISQKPSRDICQRGTSLTIQCQVDSQVTMMFWYRQQPGQSLTLIATANQGSEATYESGFVIDKFPISRPNLTFSTLTVSNMSPEDSSIYLCSAGDGPHTEAFFGQGTRLTVV.

The chain links TRBV7-3 to TRBJ2-2, with 8 bases lining up with TRBD2. The CDR3 loop spans 16 amino acids. J gave up 5 bases and V 0 bases, and 5 bases lay outside the gene matches. From germline, CDR1 is SGHTA and CDR2 FQGTGA. CDR3: CASSLTRGLGTGELFF. As DNA, the CDR3 is TGTGCCAGCAGCTTAACCAGGGGACTAGGGACCGGGGAGCTGTTTTTT.

This sequence joins TRBV5-4 and TRBJ2-4; D is unresolved. In germline, CDR1 is SGHNT, CDR2 YYREEE (reference sequence). This CDR3 is built from 13 residues. V lost 4 bases to trimming and J lost 0 bases, with 5 bases between them. DNA of the CDR3: TGTGCCAGCAGCAAAGCAGCCAAAAACATTCAGTACTTC. Encoded protein: CASSKAAKNIQYF.

Regarding this clone: The junction differs from germline at one of its ends, possibly a read error. The chain joins TRBV6-6 to TRBJ1-1; 11 bases are shared with TRBD1. The CDR3 has 16 amino acids. Per the germline V gene, CDR1 is MNHNY and CDR2 is SVGAGI (reference sequence). The chain's CDR3 is CARSFGTGGQNTEAFF. The CDR3 DNA sequence: TGTGCCCGCAGTTTCGGGACAGGGGGACAGAACACTGAAGCTTTCTTT.

The chain joins TRBV5-1 to TRBJ2-1; 8 nucleotides align to TRBD1. The CDR3 is made up of 16 amino acids. Germline CDR1 is SGHRS and CDR2 is YFSETQ. With 5 bases clipped from V and 1 base from J, the junction kept 8 bases outside the gene matches. This chain's CDR3 is CASRLQGGRSYNEQFF. CDR3 nucleotides: TGCGCCAGCAGGTTACAGGGGGGTCGGTCCTACAATGAGCAGTTCTTC.

V is TRBV11-2 and J is TRBJ2-4, with a possible D match to TRBD2 (5 bases). CDR3 size: 18 residues. V lost 5 bases and J 0 bases, leaving 20 bases between the germline ends. In germline, CDR1 is SGHAT, CDR2 FQNNGV. CDR3 DNA sequence: TGTGCCAGCAGCCCAACGACTGGAGGAAACCTAGCCAAAAACATTCAGTACTTC. Translating it yields CASSPTTGGNLAKNIQYF.

The count of this clone is one. The V and J genes are TRBV5-4 and TRBJ2-6; perhaps TRBD1 as D (6 bases). This CDR3 is 16 amino acids long. Between the trimmed V and J ends, which lost 2 bases and 4 bases, there was a span of 13 bases. CDR1 is SGHNT, CDR2 YYREEE, per germline (reference sequence). CDR3 amino acids: CASSFPQGNGANVLTF. In DNA form, the CDR3 reads TGTGCCAGCAGCTTCCCACAGGGCAACGGGGCCAACGTCCTGACTTTC. Supplemented by reference TRBV5-4 and TRBJ2-6, the full variable domain reads ETGVTQSPTHLIKTRGQQVTLRCSSQSGHNTVSWYQQALGQGPQFIFQYYREEENGRGNFPPRFSGLQFPNYSSELNVNALELDDSALYLCASSFPQGNGANVLTFGAGSRLTVL.

The rearrangement links TRBV3-1 (or the pseudogene TRBV3-2) to TRBJ2-5; TRBD2 agrees at 12 bases. The CDR3 runs 16 residues. Looked up from germline, CDR1 is LGHDT and CDR2 is YNNKEL (reference sequence). V lost 0 bases, J lost 3 bases, and 2 bases stayed unmatched. The CDR3 spells CASSQDRTSGEETQYF. The DNA of the CDR3 is TGTGCCAGCAGCCAAGACCGGACTAGCGGGGAAGAGACCCAGTACTTC.

This rearrangement joins TRBV6-2 or TRBV6-3 to TRBJ2-1; TRBD2 aligns across 10 bases. With 5 bases clipped from V and 8 bases from J, the junction kept 6 bases outside the gene matches. CDR1 MNHEY and CDR2 SVGEGT come from the germline V gene. The CDR3 consists of 14 residues. CDR3 protein: CASSRAGGLDEQFF. CDR3 DNA: TGTGCCAGCAGTCGAGCGGGGGGGCTAGATGAGCAGTTCTTC.

This chain links TRBV19 with TRBJ1-4; the match to TRBD1 covers 7 bases. From germline, CDR1 is LNHDA and CDR2 SQIVND (reference sequence). The V gene end was trimmed by 3 bases and the J gene end by 0 bases; junction bases not matched to a gene: 7. The CDR3 has 17 residues. For the CDR3, the DNA is TGTGCCAGTAGTATCTTGGGCAGGGGGGCAACTAATGAAAAACTGTTTTTT. This translates into CASSILGRGATNEKLFF. The variable domain in full, with the rest retrieved from reference TRBV19 and TRBJ1-4, is DGGITQSPKYLFRKEGQNVTLSCEQNLNHDAMYWYRQDPGQGLRLIYYSQIVNDFQKGDIAEGYSVSREKKESFPLTVTSAQKNPTAFYLCASSILGRGATNEKLFFGSGTQLSVL.

The rearrangement links TRBV30 to TRBJ2-5, with D hard to call. In germline, CDR1 is GTSNPN, CDR2 SVGIG (reference sequence). The CDR3 has 12 residues. V was cut by 1 base and J by 2 bases, with 5 bases left in between. The CDR3 DNA reads as TGTGCCTGGAGTGCGAAGCAAGAGACCCAGTACTTC. Protein product: CAWSAKQETQYF.

The V and J genes are TRBV5-1 and TRBJ1-1; D is unresolved. The CDR3 is 12 residues long. Germline assignment: CDR1 SGHRS and CDR2 YFSETQ. The germline V and J ends were trimmed by 0 bases and 6 bases, with 6 bases remaining between them. CDR3 DNA sequence: TGCGCCAGCAGCTTGGACGGACCTGAAGCTTTCTTT. It translates to CASSLDGPEAFF.

The chain is built from TRBV2 and TRBJ2-5; 9 bases are a match to TRBD2. V gave up 2 bases and J gave up 1 base; unmatched junction bases: 5. The CDR3 sequence is 16 residues long. The germline V gene encodes CDR1 SNHLY and CDR2 FYNNEI. The CDR3 reads CASSERSGGFQETQYF. The CDR3 bases are TGTGCCAGCAGTGAAAGAAGCGGGGGGTTCCAAGAGACCCAGTACTTC.

The rearrangement links TRBV19 to TRBJ1-6; TRBD1 matches 11 bases. The ends lost 4 bases at V and 4 bases at J; junction bases unmatched: 6. The CDR3 has 17 residues. CDR1 and CDR2 (germline): LNHDA, SQIVND (reference sequence). CDR3 region: CASSTRTGGQYNSPLHF. The CDR3 nucleotides read TGTGCCAGTAGTACCCGGACAGGGGGCCAGTATAATTCACCCCTCCACTTT.

This rearrangement joins TRBV2 to TRBJ2-6; D perhaps matches TRBD2 (6 bases). The V end lost 6 bases, the J end lost 4 bases, and 16 bases lay between the germline ends. This CDR3 is 16 amino acids long. Per germline, CDR1 SNHLY and CDR2 FYNNEI. The CDR3 loop is CASRGDSRSGANVLTF. The CDR3 bases are TGTGCCAGCAGGGGGGACTCTCGATCCGGGGCCAACGTCCTGACTTTC.

This chain uses TRBV2 with TRBJ2-1, with TRBD2 matching 10 bases. The CDR3 runs to 15 residues. The germline V gene encodes CDR1 SNHLY and CDR2 FYNNEI. Trimming removed 3 bases from V and 5 bases from J; junction bases left unmatched: 4. In DNA form, the CDR3 reads TGTGCCAGCAGTGATCTAGCGGGGGAGCACAATGAGCAGTTCTTC. Its protein product is CASSDLAGEHNEQFF.

This rearrangement joins TRBV2 to TRBJ2-2, with TRBD1 identical over 7 bases. J gave up 2 bases and V 11 bases, and 8 bases lay outside the gene matches. This CDR3 spans 14 amino acids. The germline V gene has CDR1 SNHLY and CDR2 FYNNEI. In DNA form, the CDR3 reads TGTGCCGGTTCGACAGGGCTTAACACCGGGGAGCTGTTTTTT. Its protein is CAGSTGLNTGELFF. Complete variable domain (other parts from reference TRBV2 and TRBJ2-2): EPEVTQTPSHQVTQMGQEVILRCVPISNHLYFYWYRQILGQKVEFLVSFYNNEISEKSEIFDDQFSVERPDGSNFTLKIRSTKLEDSAMYFCAGSTGLNTGELFFGEGSRLTVL.

This clone has only a few counts. This sample includes further DNA sequences coding for the same CDR3. V and J are TRBV2 and TRBJ2-7; D not certain. This CDR3 is 11 amino acids long. The germline gives CDR1 SNHLY, CDR2 FYNNEI. V was pared by 8 bases and J by 0 bases, with 5 bases between. CDR3 protein: CASRDSYEQYF. The CDR3, as DNA: TGTGCCAGCCGAGACTCCTACGAGCAGTACTTC. Based on the CDR3 plus reference TRBV2 and TRBJ2-7, the full variable domain is EPEVTQTPSHQVTQMGQEVILRCVPISNHLYFYWYRQILGQKVEFLVSFYNNEISEKSEIFDDQFSVERPDGSNFTLKIRSTKLEDSAMYFCASRDSYEQYFGPGTRLTVT.

This chain links TRBV19 with TRBJ1-2; D unresolved. V was cut by 7 bases and J by 4 bases, with 4 bases left in between. The CDR3 is 10 residues long. The germline V gene encodes CDR1 LNHDA and CDR2 SQIVND (reference sequence). The CDR3 loop is CASTAYGYTF. The CDR3 nucleotides read TGTGCCAGTACGGCCTATGGCTACACCTTC.

The rearrangement links TRBV9 to TRBJ1-2; 7 bases fit TRBD1. Germline values: CDR1 SGDLS, CDR2 YYNGEE. With V trimmed by 3 bases and J by 0 bases, 5 bases remained unmatched. The CDR3 has 15 residues. As DNA, the CDR3 is TGTGCCAGCAGCGGTCGACAGGGTGCTAACTATGGCTACACCTTC. Translating gives CASSGRQGANYGYTF.

The gene calls are TRBV11-2 and TRBJ2-5; a possible D gene is TRBD2 (6 bases). V shed 5 bases and J shed 1 base, with 11 bases lying between them. The CDR3 has 14 amino acids. Germline V gives CDR1 SGHAT, CDR2 FQNNGV. As DNA, the CDR3 is TGTGCCAGCAGCCGTCCGGGACTCCAAGAGACCCAGTACTTC. Protein: CASSRPGLQETQYF.

The genes are TRBV5-1 and TRBJ2-5; perhaps TRBD2 as D (6 bases). Germline values: CDR1 SGHRS, CDR2 YFSETQ. The CDR3 has 14 residues. V dropped 5 bases and J dropped 2 bases, with 13 bases sitting between them. CDR3 protein: CASRAGLRQETQYF. The CDR3 DNA sequence: TGCGCCAGCAGGGCGGGACTTAGACAAGAGACCCAGTACTTC.

This sequence joins TRBV27 and TRBJ2-3; either TRBD1 or TRBD2 may supply D (5 bases each). The CDR3 contains 14 residues. Trimming took 5 bases from V and 7 from J, leaving 16 bases between them. Germline V lookup: CDR1 MNHEY, CDR2 SMNVEV (reference sequence). The CDR3 DNA sequence: TGTGCCAGCAGTCCCGCCCGGTGGGGGAATACGCAGTATTTT. It yields the protein CASSPARWGNTQYF.

V usage is TRBV2 and J usage is TRBJ1-1; TRBD1 might be the D (5 bases). The CDR3 runs 15 residues. In germline, CDR1 is SNHLY, CDR2 FYNNEI. V was shortened by 7 bases and J by 6 bases, with 21 bases between the two germline ends. The CDR3 loop is CASKFVQGLVAEAFF. The CDR3, as DNA: TGTGCCAGCAAGTTCGTTCAGGGTCTGGTCGCTGAAGCTTTCTTT.

CDR3 nucleotides: TGTGCCTGGAGGTACGTCGGGGGCGAGTCACCCCTCCACTTT. Translating it yields CAWRYVGGESPLHF. V and J are TRBV30 and TRBJ1-6; maybe TRBD1 (6 bases). CDR3 length: 14 residues. The V gene lost 3 bases and the J gene lost 10 bases, with 16 bases spanning the gap. Germline assignment: CDR1 GTSNPN and CDR2 SVGIG (reference sequence).

Only one count was recorded for this clone. The V and J genes are TRBV27 and TRBJ1-1; D is uncertain. The germline V gene has CDR1 MNHEY and CDR2 SMNVEV (reference sequence). The V end lost 8 bases, the J end lost 6 bases, and 16 bases lay between the germline ends. This CDR3 is built from 13 residues. Here the CDR3 reads CASGTSRFAEAFF. The CDR3 bases are TGTGCCAGCGGTACCTCAAGGTTCGCTGAAGCTTTCTTT.